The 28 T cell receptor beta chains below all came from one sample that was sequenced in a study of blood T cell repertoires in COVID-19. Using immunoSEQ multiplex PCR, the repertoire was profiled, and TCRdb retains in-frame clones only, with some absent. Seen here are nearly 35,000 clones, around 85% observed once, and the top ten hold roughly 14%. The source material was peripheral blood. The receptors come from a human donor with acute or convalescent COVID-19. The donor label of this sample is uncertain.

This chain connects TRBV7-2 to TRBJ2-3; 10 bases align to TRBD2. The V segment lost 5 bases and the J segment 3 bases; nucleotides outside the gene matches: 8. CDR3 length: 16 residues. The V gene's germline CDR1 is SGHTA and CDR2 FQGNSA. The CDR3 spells CASSPQLAGSTDTQYF. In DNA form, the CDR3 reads TGTGCCAGCAGCCCTCAACTAGCGGGGTCAACAGATACGCAGTATTTT.

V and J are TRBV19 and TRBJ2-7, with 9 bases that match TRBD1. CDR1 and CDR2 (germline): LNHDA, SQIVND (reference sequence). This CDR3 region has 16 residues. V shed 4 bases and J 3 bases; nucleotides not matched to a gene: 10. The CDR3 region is CASSRGQGQLGYEQYF. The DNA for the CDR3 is TGTGCCAGTAGTAGAGGACAGGGGCAACTCGGCTACGAGCAGTACTTC.

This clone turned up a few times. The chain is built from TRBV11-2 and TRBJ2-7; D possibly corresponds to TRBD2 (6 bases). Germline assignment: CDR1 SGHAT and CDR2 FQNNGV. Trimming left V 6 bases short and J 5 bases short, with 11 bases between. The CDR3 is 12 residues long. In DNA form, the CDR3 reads TGTGCCAGCAGTCGTTGGACTAACGAGCAGTACTTC. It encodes CASSRWTNEQYF.

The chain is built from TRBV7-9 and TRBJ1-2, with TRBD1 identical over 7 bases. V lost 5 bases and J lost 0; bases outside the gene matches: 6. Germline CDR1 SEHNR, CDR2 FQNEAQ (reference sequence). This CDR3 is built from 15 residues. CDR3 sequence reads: CASSLRQGANYGYTF. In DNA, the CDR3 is TGTGCCAGCAGCCTCAGGCAGGGGGCTAACTATGGCTACACCTTC.

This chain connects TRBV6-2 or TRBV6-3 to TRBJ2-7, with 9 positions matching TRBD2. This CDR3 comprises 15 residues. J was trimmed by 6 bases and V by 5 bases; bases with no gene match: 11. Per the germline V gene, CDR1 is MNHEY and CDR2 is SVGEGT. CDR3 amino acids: CASSLHAGGPREQYF. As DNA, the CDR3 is TGTGCCAGCAGTCTTCATGCGGGGGGGCCCCGCGAGCAGTACTTC.

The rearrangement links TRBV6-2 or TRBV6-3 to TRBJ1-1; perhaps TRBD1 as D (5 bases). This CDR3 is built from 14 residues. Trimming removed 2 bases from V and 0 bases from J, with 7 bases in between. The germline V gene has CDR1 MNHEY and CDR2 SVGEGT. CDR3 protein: CASSYNRMNTEAFF. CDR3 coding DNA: TGTGCCAGCAGTTACAACAGGATGAACACTGAAGCTTTCTTT.

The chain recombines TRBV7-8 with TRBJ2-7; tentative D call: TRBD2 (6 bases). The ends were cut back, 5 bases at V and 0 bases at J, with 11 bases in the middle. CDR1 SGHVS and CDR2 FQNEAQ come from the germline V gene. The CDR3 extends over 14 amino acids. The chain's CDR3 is CASSPEGLSYEQYF. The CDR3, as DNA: TGTGCCAGCAGCCCGGAGGGGCTCTCCTACGAGCAGTACTTC.

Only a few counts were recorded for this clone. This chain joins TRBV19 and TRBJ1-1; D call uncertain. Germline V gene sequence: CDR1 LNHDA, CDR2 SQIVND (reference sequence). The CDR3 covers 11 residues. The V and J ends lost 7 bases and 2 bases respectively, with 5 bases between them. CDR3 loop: CASKRNTEAFF. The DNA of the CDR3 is TGTGCCAGTAAGCGAAACACTGAAGCTTTCTTT.

CDR3 DNA sequence: TGTGCCAGTCGAATCCGGGTCTCTGGAAACACCATATATTTT. It is translated as CASRIRVSGNTIYF. The chain links TRBV19 to TRBJ1-3, with D unclear. Per the germline V gene, CDR1 is LNHDA and CDR2 is SQIVND (reference sequence). V lost 8 bases and J lost 0, with 11 bases in between. The CDR3 consists of 14 residues.

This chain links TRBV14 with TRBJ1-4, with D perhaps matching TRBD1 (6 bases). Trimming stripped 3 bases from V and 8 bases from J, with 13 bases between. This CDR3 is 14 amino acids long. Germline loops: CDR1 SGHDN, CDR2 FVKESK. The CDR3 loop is CASSHYRAGEKLFF. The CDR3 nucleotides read TGTGCCAGCAGCCATTACAGGGCCGGCGAAAAACTGTTTTTT.

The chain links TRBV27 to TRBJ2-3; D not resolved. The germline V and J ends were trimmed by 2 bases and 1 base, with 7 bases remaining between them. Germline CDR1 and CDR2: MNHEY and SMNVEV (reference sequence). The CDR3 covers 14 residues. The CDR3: CASSLAAGTDTQYF. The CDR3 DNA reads TGTGCCAGCAGTTTAGCGGCGGGCACAGATACGCAGTATTTT.

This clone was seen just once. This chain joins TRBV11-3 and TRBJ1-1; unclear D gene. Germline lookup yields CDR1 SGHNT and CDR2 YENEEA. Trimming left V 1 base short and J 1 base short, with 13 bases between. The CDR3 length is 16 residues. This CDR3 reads CASSLGSGQANTEAFF. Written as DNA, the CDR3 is TGTGCCAGCAGCTTAGGTTCTGGGCAGGCGAACACTGAAGCTTTCTTT.

The CDR3 here is CASRNGENTEAFF. In nucleotides, the CDR3 is TGTGCCAGCAGGAACGGGGAGAACACTGAAGCTTTCTTT. This chain joins TRBV12-3 or TRBV12-4 and TRBJ1-1; D ambiguous. V was shortened by 6 bases and J by 1 base, with 9 bases between the two germline ends. The CDR3 has 13 amino acids.

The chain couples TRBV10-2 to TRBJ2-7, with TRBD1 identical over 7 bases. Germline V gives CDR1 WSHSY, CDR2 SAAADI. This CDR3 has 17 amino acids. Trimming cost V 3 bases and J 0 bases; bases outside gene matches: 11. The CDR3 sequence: CASSEGQMTGSSYEQYF. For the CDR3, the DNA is TGCGCCAGCAGTGAAGGCCAGATGACAGGGAGCTCCTACGAGCAGTACTTC.

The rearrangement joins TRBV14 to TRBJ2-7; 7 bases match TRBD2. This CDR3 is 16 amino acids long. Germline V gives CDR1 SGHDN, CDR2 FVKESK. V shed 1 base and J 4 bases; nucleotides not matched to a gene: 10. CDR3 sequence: CASSQGRGRAFYEQYF. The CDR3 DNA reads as TGTGCCAGCAGCCAAGGTCGGGGGAGGGCCTTTTACGAGCAGTACTTC. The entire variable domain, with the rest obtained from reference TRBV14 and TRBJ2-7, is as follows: EAGVTQFPSHSVIEKGQTVTLRCDPISGHDNLYWYRRVMGKEIKFLLHFVKESKQDESGMPNNRFLAERTGGTYSTLKVQPAELEDSGVYFCASSQGRGRAFYEQYFGPGTRLTVT.

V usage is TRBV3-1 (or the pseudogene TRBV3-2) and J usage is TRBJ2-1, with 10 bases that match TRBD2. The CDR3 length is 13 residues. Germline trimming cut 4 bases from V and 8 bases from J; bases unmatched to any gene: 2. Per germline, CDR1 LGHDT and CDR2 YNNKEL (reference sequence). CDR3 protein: CASSPSGGYEQFF. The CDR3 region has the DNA TGTGCCAGCAGCCCTAGCGGGGGCTATGAGCAGTTCTTC.

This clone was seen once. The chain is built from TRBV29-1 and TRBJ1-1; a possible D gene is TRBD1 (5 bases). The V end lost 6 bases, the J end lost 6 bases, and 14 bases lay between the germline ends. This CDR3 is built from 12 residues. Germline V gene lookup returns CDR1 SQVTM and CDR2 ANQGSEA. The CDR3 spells CSVARAGSEAFF. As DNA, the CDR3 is TGCAGCGTGGCCAGGGCTGGGTCTGAAGCTTTCTTT.

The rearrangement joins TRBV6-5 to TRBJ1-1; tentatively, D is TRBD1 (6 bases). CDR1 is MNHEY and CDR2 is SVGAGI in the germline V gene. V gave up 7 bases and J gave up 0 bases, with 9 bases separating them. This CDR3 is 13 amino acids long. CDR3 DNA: TGTGCCAGCACCAGGGGTTTGAACACTGAAGCTTTCTTT. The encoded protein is CASTRGLNTEAFF.

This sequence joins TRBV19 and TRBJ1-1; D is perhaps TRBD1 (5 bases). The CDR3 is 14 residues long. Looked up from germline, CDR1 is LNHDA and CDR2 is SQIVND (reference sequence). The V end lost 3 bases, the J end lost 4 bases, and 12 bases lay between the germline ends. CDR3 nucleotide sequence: TGTGCCAGTAGTATCGCCAGGGTCCGCACTGAAGCTTTCTTT. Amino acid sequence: CASSIARVRTEAFF.

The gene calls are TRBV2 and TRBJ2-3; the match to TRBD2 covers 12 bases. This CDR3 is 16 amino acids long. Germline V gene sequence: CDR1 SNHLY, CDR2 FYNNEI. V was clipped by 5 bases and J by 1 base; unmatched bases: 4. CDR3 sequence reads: CASSQGLAGGTDTQYF. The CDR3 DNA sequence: TGTGCCAGCAGTCAGGGACTAGCGGGTGGCACAGATACGCAGTATTTT.

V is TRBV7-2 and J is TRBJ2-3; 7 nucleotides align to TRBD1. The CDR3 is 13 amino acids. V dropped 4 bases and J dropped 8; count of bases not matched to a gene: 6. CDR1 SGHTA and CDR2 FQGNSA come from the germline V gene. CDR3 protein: CASSSGQSSTQYF. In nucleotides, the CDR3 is TGTGCCAGCAGCTCGGGACAGTCTAGTACGCAGTATTTT.

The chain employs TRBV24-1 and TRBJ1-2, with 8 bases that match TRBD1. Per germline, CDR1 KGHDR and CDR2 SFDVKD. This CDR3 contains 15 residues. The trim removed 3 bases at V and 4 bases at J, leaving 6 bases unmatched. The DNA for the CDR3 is TGTGCCACCAGTGATCCTGTACAGGGGGGCTATGGCTACACCTTC. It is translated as CATSDPVQGGYGYTF.

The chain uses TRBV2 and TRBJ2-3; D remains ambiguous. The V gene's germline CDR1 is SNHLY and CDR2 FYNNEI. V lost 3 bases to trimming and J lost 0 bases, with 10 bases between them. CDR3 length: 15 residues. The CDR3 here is CASSELSSSTDTQYF. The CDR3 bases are TGTGCCAGCAGTGAGCTGAGCTCTAGCACAGATACGCAGTATTTT.

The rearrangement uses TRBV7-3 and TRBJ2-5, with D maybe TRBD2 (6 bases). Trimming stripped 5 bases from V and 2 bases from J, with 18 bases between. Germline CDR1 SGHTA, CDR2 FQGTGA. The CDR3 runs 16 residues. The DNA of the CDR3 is TGTGCCAGCAGCCCGGATAGACTGGGAGGACAAGAGACCCAGTACTTC. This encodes CASSPDRLGGQETQYF.

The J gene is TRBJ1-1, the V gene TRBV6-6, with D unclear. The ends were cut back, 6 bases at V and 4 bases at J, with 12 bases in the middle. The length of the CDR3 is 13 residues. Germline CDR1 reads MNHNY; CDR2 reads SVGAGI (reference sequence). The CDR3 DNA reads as TGTGCCAGCAGATGGGGTGAGGGCACTGAAGCTTTCTTT. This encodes CASRWGEGTEAFF.

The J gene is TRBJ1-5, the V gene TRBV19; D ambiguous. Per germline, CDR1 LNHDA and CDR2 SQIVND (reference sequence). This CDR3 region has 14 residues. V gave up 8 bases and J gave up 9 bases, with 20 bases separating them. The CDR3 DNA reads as TGTGCCAGTTCCGGGAGAAGGCAATATCTGCCCCAGCATTTT. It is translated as CASSGRRQYLPQHF.

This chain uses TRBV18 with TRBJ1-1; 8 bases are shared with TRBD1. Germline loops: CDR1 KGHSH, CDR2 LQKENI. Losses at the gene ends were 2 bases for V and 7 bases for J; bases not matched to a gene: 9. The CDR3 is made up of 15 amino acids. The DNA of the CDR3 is TGTGCCAGCTCACCATGGACAGGGAGAAGGAGTGAAGCTTTCTTT. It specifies CASSPWTGRRSEAFF. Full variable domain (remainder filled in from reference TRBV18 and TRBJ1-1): NAGVMQNPRHLVRRRGQEARLRCSPMKGHSHVYWYRQLPEEGLKFMVYLQKENIIDESGMPKERFSAEFPKEGPSILRIQQVVRGDSAAYFCASSPWTGRRSEAFFGQGTRLTVV.

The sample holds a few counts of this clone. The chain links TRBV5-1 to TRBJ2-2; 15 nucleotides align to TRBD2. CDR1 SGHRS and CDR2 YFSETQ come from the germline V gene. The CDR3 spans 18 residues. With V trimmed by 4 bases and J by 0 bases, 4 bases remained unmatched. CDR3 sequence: CASSIGTSGGTNTGELFF. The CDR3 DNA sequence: TGCGCCAGCAGCATTGGGACTAGCGGGGGGACGAACACCGGGGAGCTGTTTTTT.